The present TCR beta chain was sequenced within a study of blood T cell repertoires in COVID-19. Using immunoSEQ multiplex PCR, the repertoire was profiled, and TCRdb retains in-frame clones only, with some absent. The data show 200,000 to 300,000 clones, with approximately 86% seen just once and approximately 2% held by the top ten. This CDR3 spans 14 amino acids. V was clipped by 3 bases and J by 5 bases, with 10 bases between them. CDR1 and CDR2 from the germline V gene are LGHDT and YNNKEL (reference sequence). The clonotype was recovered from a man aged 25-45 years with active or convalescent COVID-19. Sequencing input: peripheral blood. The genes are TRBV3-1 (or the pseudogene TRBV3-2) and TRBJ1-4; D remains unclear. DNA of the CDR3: TGTGCCAGCAGCCATGAATCGGTGAATGAAAAACTGTTTTTT. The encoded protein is CASSHESVNEKLFF.